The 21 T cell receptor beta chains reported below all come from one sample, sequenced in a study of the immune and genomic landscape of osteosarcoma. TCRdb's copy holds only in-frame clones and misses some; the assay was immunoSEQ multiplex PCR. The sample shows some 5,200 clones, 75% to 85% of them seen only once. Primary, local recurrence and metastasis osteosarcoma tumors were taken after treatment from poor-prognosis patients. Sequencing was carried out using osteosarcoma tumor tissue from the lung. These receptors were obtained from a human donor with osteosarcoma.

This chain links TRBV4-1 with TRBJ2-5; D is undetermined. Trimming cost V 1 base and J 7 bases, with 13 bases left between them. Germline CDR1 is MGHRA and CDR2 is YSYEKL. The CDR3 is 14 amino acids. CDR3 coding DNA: TGCGCCAGCAGCCAAGTACCTTTGAGAGGGACCCAGTACTTC. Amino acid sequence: CASSQVPLRGTQYF.

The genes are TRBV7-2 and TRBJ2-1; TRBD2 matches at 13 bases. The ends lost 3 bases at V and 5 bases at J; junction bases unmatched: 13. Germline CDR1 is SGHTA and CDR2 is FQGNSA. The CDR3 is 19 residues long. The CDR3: CASSLISGTSGNVNNEQFF. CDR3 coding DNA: TGTGCCAGCAGCTTGATATCCGGGACTAGCGGGAATGTGAACAATGAGCAGTTCTTC. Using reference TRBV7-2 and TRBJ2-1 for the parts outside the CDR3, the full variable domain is GAGVSQSPSNKVTEKGKDVELRCDPISGHTALYWYRQSLGQGLEFLIYFQGNSAPDKSGLPSDRFSAERTGGSVSTLTIQRTQQEDSAVYLCASSLISGTSGNVNNEQFFGPGTRLTVL.

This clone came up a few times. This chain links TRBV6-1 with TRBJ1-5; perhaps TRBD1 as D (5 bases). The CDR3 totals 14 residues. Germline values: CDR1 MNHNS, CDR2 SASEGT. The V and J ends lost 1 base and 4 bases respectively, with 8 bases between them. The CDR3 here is CASSEGRGNQPQHF. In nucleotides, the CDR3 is TGTGCCAGCAGTGAAGGCCGGGGGAATCAGCCCCAGCATTTT.

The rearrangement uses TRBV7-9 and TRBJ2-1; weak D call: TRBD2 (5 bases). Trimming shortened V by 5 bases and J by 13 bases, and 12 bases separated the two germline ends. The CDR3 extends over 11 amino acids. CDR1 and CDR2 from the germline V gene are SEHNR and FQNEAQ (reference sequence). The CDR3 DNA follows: TGTGCCAGCAGCCCCCGGGATAGCCAGTTCTTC. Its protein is CASSPRDSQFF.

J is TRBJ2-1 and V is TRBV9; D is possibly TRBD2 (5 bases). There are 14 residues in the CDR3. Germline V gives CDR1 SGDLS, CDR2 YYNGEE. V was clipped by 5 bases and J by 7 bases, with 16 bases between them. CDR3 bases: TGTGCCAGCAGTACATTTACGTGGGAGAATGAGCAGTTCTTC. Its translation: CASSTFTWENEQFF.

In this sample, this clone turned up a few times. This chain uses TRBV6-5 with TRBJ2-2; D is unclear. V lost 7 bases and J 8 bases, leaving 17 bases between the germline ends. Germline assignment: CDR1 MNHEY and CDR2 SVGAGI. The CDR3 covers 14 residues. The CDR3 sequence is CASKVGSSRGELFF. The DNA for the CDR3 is TGTGCCAGCAAGGTCGGATCGAGCCGTGGGGAGCTGTTTTTT.

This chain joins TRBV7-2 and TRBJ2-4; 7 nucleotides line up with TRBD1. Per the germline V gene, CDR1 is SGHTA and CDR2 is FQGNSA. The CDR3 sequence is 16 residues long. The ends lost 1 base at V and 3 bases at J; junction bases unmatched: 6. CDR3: CASSLDTGAVKNIQYF. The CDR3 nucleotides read TGTGCCAGCAGCTTAGATACAGGGGCGGTCAAAAACATTCAGTACTTC.

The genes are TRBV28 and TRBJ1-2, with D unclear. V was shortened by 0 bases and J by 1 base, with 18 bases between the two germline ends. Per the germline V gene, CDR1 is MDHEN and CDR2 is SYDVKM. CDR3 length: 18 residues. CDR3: CASSLWWQVVENNYGYTF. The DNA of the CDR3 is TGTGCCAGCAGTTTATGGTGGCAGGTCGTGGAGAATAACTATGGCTACACCTTC.

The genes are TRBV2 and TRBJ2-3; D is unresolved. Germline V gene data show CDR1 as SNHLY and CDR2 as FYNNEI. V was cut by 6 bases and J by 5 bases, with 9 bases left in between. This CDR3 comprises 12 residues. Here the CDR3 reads CASRETRDTQYF. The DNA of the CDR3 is TGTGCCAGCAGGGAGACGCGAGATACGCAGTATTTT.

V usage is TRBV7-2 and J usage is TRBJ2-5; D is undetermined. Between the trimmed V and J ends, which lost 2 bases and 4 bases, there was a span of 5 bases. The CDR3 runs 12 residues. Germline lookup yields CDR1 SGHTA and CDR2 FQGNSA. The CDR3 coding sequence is TGTGCCAGCAGCTTATTTTCAGAGACCCAGTACTTC. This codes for CASSLFSETQYF. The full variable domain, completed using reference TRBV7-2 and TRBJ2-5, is GAGVSQSPSNKVTEKGKDVELRCDPISGHTALYWYRQSLGQGLEFLIYFQGNSAPDKSGLPSDRFSAERTGGSVSTLTIQRTQQEDSAVYLCASSLFSETQYFGPGTRLLVL.

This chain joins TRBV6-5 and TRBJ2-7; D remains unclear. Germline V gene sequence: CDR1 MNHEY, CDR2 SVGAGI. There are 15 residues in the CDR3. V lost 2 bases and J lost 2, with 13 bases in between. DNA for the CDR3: TGTGCCAGCAGTTACGAGCTAGTTCGTCCCTACGAGCAGTACTTC. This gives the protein CASSYELVRPYEQYF.

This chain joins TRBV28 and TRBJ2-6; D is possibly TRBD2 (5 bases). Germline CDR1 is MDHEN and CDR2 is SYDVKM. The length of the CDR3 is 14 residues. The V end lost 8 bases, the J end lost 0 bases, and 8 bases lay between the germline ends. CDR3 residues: CASEGHSGANVLTF. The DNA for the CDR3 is TGTGCCAGCGAGGGCCACTCTGGGGCCAACGTCCTGACTTTC.

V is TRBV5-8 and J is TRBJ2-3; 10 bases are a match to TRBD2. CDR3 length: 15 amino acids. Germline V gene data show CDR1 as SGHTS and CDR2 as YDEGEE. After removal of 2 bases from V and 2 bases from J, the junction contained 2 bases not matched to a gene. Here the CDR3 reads CASSFLAGVTDTQYF. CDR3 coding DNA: TGTGCCAGCAGCTTTCTAGCGGGAGTCACAGATACGCAGTATTTT.

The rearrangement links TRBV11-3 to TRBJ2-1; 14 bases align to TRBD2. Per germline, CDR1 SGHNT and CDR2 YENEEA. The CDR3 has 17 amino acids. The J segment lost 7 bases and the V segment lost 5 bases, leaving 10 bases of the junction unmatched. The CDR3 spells CASSPYRGLAGENEQFF. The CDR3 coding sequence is TGTGCCAGCAGCCCCTACCGGGGACTAGCGGGAGAGAATGAGCAGTTCTTC.

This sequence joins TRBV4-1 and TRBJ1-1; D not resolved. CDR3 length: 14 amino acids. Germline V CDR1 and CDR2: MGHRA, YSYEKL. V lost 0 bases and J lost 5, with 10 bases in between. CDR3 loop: CASSQDLRSTEAFF. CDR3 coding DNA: TGCGCCAGCAGCCAAGATCTGAGGAGTACTGAAGCTTTCTTT.

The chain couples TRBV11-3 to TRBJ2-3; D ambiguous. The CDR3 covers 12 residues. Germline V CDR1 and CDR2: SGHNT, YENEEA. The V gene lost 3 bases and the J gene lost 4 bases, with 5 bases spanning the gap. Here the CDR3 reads CASSFGADTQYF. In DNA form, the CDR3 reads TGTGCCAGCAGCTTTGGGGCAGATACGCAGTATTTT.

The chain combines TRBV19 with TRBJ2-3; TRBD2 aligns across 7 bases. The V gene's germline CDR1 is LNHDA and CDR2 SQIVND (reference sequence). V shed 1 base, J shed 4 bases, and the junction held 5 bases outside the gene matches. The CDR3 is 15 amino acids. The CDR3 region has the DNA TGTGCCAGTAGTATAGGCGGGAGTGGGCCAGATACGCAGTATTTT. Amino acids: CASSIGGSGPDTQYF. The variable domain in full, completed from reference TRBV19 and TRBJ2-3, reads DGGITQSPKYLFRKEGQNVTLSCEQNLNHDAMYWYRQDPGQGLRLIYYSQIVNDFQKGDIAEGYSVSREKKESFPLTVTSAQKNPTAFYLCASSIGGSGPDTQYFGPGTRLTVL.

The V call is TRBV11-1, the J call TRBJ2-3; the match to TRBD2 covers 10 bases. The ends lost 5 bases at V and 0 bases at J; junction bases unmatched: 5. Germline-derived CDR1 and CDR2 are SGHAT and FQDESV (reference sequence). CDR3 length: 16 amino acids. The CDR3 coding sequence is TGTGCCAGCAGCCCAACACTAGCGGGAAGCACAGATACGCAGTATTTT. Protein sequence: CASSPTLAGSTDTQYF.

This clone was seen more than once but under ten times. CDR3 DNA: TGCGCCAGCAGTGGTGGGACAGGGTTGAACGAGCAGTACTTC. Protein product: CASSGGTGLNEQYF. This sequence joins TRBV10-1 and TRBJ2-7, with TRBD1 matching over 9 bases. The CDR3 spans 14 residues. V was pared by 4 bases and J by 5 bases, with 6 bases of the junction left unmatched. Germline V gene lookup returns CDR1 WNHNN and CDR2 SYGVQD (reference sequence).

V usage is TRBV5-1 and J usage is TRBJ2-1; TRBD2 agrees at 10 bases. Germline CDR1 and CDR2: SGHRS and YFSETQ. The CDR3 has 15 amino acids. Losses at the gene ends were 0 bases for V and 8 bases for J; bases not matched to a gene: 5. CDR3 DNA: TGCGCCAGCAGCTTGGATAGCCTAGCGGGAGATGAGCAGTTCTTC. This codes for CASSLDSLAGDEQFF.

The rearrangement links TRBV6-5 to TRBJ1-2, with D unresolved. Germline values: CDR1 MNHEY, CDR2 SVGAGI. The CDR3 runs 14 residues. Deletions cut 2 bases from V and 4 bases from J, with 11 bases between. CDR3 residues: CASSYSDAGYGYTF. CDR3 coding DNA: TGTGCCAGCAGTTACAGTGACGCCGGCTATGGCTACACCTTC.